These T cell receptor beta chains were read from a single sample in a study of cytomegalovirus exposure and HLA in healthy donors. The protocol was immunoSEQ multiplex PCR, while the TCRdb copy is restricted to in-frame clones and leaves out a portion. Among 100,000 or so clones listed, roughly 80% were seen once. The specimen was PBMCs. Receptors originate from a woman aged 40 to 50 in good health and CMV-seropositive. The CDR3 runs from the conserved cysteine through the conserved F or W. Each record gives: clone size, V gene, CDR3 protein. Clone size is given for some rows only: seen once, a few or many times, or a class if the clone is expanded.

.,TRBV4-1,CASSQARREVSTGELFF
.,TRBV6-6,CASSTRQGDQPQHF
.,TRBV7-6,CASSKGARSGNTIYF
.,TRBV21-1,CASSKEGGTRLISYEQYF
.,TRBV18,CASSPPLGNGADTQYF
once,TRBV6-1,CASSEGGRDEKLFF
.,TRBV10-3,CAISGGRGNTGELFF
.,TRBV11-2,CASSLVKGATYEQYF
once,TRBV19,CASSLRDRDNSPLHF
.,TRBV6-1,CASSELRGKQFF
.,TRBV28,CASSLWPSGDSYNEQFF
.,TRBV10-1,CASRQGSGTDTQYF
.,TRBV19,CASSPQGGGKDSPLHF
.,TRBV5-5,CASSLEAGQGIYGYTF
.,TRBV2,CASRPRGRTYEQYF
.,TRBV14,CASSFLTSGARETQYF
few,TRBV21-1,CASITGTGVTGELFF
.,TRBV7-9,CASTKEGGTSNEQFF
.,TRBV15,CATRGGVVRTDTQYF
once,TRBV7-3,CASSLIFESDTQYF
.,TRBV28,CASSFSTGASYGYTF
.,TRBV13,CASSFTPGQWTDTQYF
.,TRBV5-6,CASRDTARSSGSKEQFF
.,TRBV7-2,CASSLDRRRTDTQYF
.,TRBV4-1,CASSRGFRGDIQYF
.,TRBV28,CASAGRHEQYF
.,TRBV15,CATSGEGGLGEQYF
.,TRBV5-1,CASSRQGGNEKLFF
once,TRBV4-1,CASSHLRGSSGNTIYF
.,TRBV4-2,CASSQGARETETQYF
.,TRBV2,CASSAATAHYGYTF
.,TRBV11-3,CASSLGRATDTQYF
.,TRBV19,CASRGLAGVNEQFF
.,TRBV9,CASSPPLTGISTDTQYF
.,TRBV7-9,CASSPILGTGEMGKLFF
.,TRBV13,CASRGGNLAGPVQQQYF
.,TRBV5-1,CASSLADYNEQFF
.,TRBV27,CASSRRGPGTEAFF
.,TRBV11-2,CASSRGGAVEETQYF
.,TRBV27,CASSLYNEQFF
.,TRBV7-8,CASSLRSRVVYQETQYF
.,TRBV28,CASSLTGKRGSEQFF
.,TRBV5-6,CASSLGGSRAYQPQHF
.,TRBV5-6,CASSPPAGEEDTQYF
.,TRBV5-1,CASMKGASTDTQYF
few,TRBV6-5,CASSYLRRTEAFF
.,TRBV5-1,CASSFLSDRDSTDTQYF
.,TRBV10-3,CAISEWGPGRPFGGELFF
.,TRBV28,CASKPYAGSTDTQYF
.,TRBV5-1,CASSLETRTGELFF
.,TRBV6-5,CASSFRGPSSEKLFF
.,TRBV5-6,CASGLEGEGLSGELFF
few,TRBV7-8,CASSFTGGVPQHF
.,TRBV19,CASSLRTSSDTGELFF
.,TRBV21-1,CASKGRCPYEQYF
once,TRBV7-2,CASSQRTSGSGEQYF
.,TRBV28,CASSRQGIHEQYF
few,TRBV2,CASSDERYSNQPQHF
.,TRBV5-1,CASSLQGSQETQYF
few,TRBV6-5,CASSYLSVRGNYGYTF